This T cell receptor beta chain appears in the sequencing data of a study of vaccination and CD4 T cells after COVID-19. On the study more broadly: Post-vaccine sampling followed dose two by a median about 69 days (range 14 to 241). Study outcomes and limitations: The cohort comprised relatively few convalescent patients, and no early post-infection timepoints were analyzed.

The assay that was used to sequence DNA from cultured CD4+ T cells was the Oncomine TCR Beta short-read assay. TCRdb re-called the PCR reads through MiXCR, storing one row per CDR3 protein. Of about 11,000 distinct CDR3 sequences in the sample, roughly 58% were seen once. This clonotype was observed a few times. The antigen is unknown. CDR1 is DFQATT and CDR2 is SNEGSKA in the germline V gene (reference sequence). The CDR3 totals 14 residues. The V and J ends lost 5 bases and 1 base, in that order; junction bases with no gene match: 4. The treatment: approximately 9-day PBMC culture with coronavirus spike peptide pools or control peptides (ViraFEST assay). Expansion of antigen-specific T cells with peptide pools by ViraFEST preceded sequencing of TCRs. Positive PCR tests were logged from March through December 2020, ahead of US Alpha, Beta and Delta variants.

The sequenced sample was CD4+ T cells from blood, cultured in vitro. The clonotype was recovered from a human donor who had recovered from COVID-19. The chain combines TRBV20-1 with TRBJ2-2; 7 bases are shared with TRBD1. This CDR3 reads CSAGRQGNTGELFF. DNA for the CDR3: TGCAGTGCTGGTAGACAGGGGAACACCGGGGAGCTGTTTTTT.